The 29 T cell receptor beta chains listed next were all sequenced from one sample in a study of T cell repertoires in aging, cancer and after chemotherapy. A mixed TRB-A/B primer pool amplified rearranged TRB by multiplex touch-down PCR. TCRdb reanalysed the multiplex PCR reads using MiXCR and keeps one entry per CDR3 protein. The profile shows fewer than 8,500 distinct CDR3 sequences, about 31% of them singletons. TCR beta rearrangements were amplified from peripheral blood genomic DNA. Sequenced input: blood. Receptors were obtained from a human donor with a blood cancer. The donor label of this sample is uncertain.

This clonotype has a handful of counts. Written as DNA, the CDR3 is TGCGCCAGCAGCTTGGCCGCGGGGGTGGCCGAGCAGTACTTC. Translation gives CASSLAAGVAEQYF. The rearrangement uses TRBV5-1 and TRBJ2-7; 7 nucleotides agree with TRBD2. From germline, CDR1 is SGHRS and CDR2 YFSETQ. V lost 0 bases and J lost 6; bases outside the gene matches: 6. The CDR3 loop spans 14 amino acids.

This clonotype ranks as medium-sized. The chain carries TRBV29-1 and TRBJ2-2, with 11 positions matching TRBD2. V shed 7 bases, J shed 5 bases, and the junction held 6 bases outside the gene matches. Germline values: CDR1 SQVTM, CDR2 ANQGSEA. The CDR3 covers 14 residues. This chain's CDR3 is CSAQTSGVTGELFF. CDR3 nucleotides: TGCAGCGCCCAGACTAGCGGGGTTACCGGGGAGCTGTTTTTT.

In this sample, this clonotype turned up a few times. The chain recombines TRBV30 with TRBJ1-6; 8 nucleotides line up with TRBD1. V was pared by 3 bases and J by 9 bases, with 7 bases of the junction left unmatched. The CDR3 is made up of 14 amino acids. CDR1 is GTSNPN, CDR2 SVGIG, per germline (reference sequence). CDR3 nucleotide sequence: TGTGCCTGGAGAACAAAACAGGGGGGTTCACCCCTCCACTTT. Translating gives CAWRTKQGGSPLHF.

The V gene is TRBV5-1, the J gene TRBJ2-3; TRBD1 is a possible D gene (5 bases). The germline gives CDR1 SGHRS, CDR2 YFSETQ. Trimming took off 4 bases at V and 4 bases at J, with 16 bases between the two ends. The CDR3 runs to 15 residues. CDR3 nucleotides: TGCGCCAGCAGCCCTGGGGCCTTATCGGCAGATACGCAGTATTTT. Encoded protein: CASSPGALSADTQYF.

This clonotype was detected a few times. This rearrangement joins TRBV5-4 to TRBJ1-4; TRBD1 is a possible D gene (6 bases). V lost 1 base and J lost 8, with 21 bases in between. The CDR3 is made up of 17 amino acids. Germline V CDR1 and CDR2: SGHNT, YYREEE (reference sequence). The CDR3 sequence: CASSLNHGVVRGEKLFF. The CDR3 region has the DNA TGTGCCAGCAGCTTGAACCATGGGGTTGTTAGGGGGGAAAAACTGTTTTTT.

The chain uses TRBV12-3 or TRBV12-4 and TRBJ1-6; D ambiguous. V was shortened by 3 bases and J by 0 bases, with 6 bases between the two germline ends. CDR3 size: 15 residues. The CDR3 DNA reads TGTGCCAGCAGTTTTAAGAGCTCCTATAATTCACCCCTCCACTTT. Amino acids: CASSFKSSYNSPLHF.

This clonotype was observed at least ten times. In DNA form, the CDR3 reads TGTGCCAGCAGTTCGAGGGAGGACAGGTTCTTCCAGGTGGAGCAGTTCTTC. Protein product: CASSSREDRFFQVEQFF. The V and J genes are TRBV27 and TRBJ2-1, with a tentative D call TRBD1 (7 bases). Trimming removed 4 bases from V and 10 bases from J, with 26 bases in between. This CDR3 is built from 17 residues. Looked up from germline, CDR1 is MNHEY and CDR2 is SMNVEV (reference sequence).

This rearrangement joins TRBV12-3 or TRBV12-4 to TRBJ2-7, with D possibly TRBD2 on 6 matching bases. Trimming took 6 bases from V and 9 from J, leaving 15 bases between them. The CDR3 totals 12 residues. In DNA, the CDR3 is TGTGCCAGCAGACTTGGGACTGCCGTGCAGTACTTC. It codes for CASRLGTAVQYF.

This clonotype has only a few counts. The gene calls are TRBV18 and TRBJ2-7; D call uncertain. Trimming removed 3 bases from V and 4 bases from J, with 7 bases in between. The CDR3 loop spans 12 amino acids. CDR1 and CDR2 (germline): KGHSH, LQKENI. The CDR3 bases are TGTGCCAGCTCACCTACCCCTTACGAGCAGTACTTC. Its protein product is CASSPTPYEQYF. The complete variable domain, with remaining parts taken from reference TRBV18 and TRBJ2-7, reads NAGVMQNPRHLVRRRGQEARLRCSPMKGHSHVYWYRQLPEEGLKFMVYLQKENIIDESGMPKERFSAEFPKEGPSILRIQQVVRGDSAAYFCASSPTPYEQYFGPGTRLTVT.

This clonotype is medium-sized in the sample. This chain joins TRBV6-5 and TRBJ2-2; D not certain. Germline CDR1 and CDR2: MNHEY and SVGAGI. V was shortened by 6 bases and J by 8 bases, with 13 bases between the two germline ends. The CDR3 spans 13 residues. CDR3 DNA: TGTGCCAGCAGCGAGTTGGCACAGGGGGAGCTGTTTTTT. This translates into CASSELAQGELFF.

This clonotype was counted between two and nine times. This chain joins TRBV6-5 and TRBJ1-6; possible D gene TRBD1, 5 bases. V dropped 2 bases and J dropped 14 bases, with 19 bases sitting between them. This CDR3 comprises 15 residues. Germline V gene sequence: CDR1 MNHEY, CDR2 SVGAGI. The CDR3, as DNA: TGTGCCAGCAGTTACAGTCCGGGACTCCAGCCTACCCTCCACTTT. Protein sequence: CASSYSPGLQPTLHF.

In the case of this clonotype: Given the absence of the conserved phenylalanine or tryptophan at the CDR3 end, a read error is likely. The DNA is omitted, as the CDR3 cannot be located on it reliably, and the CDR3 follows TCRdb's listing. V gene TRBV6-5 combines with J gene TRBJ2-7; no check of the table's D call, TRBD1, against the DNA was made. Germline CDR1 MNHEY, CDR2 SVGAGI. From its first to its last residue, the CDR3 has 9 amino acids. This chain's CDR3 is CAIEDRQRS.

V is TRBV5-1 and J is TRBJ1-1; D possibly corresponds to TRBD1 (6 bases). The germline gives CDR1 SGHRS, CDR2 YFSETQ. The CDR3 sequence is 14 residues long. Trimming took off 8 bases at V and 1 base at J, with 15 bases between the two ends. The CDR3 loop reads CASTHREGNTEAFF. CDR3 bases: TGCGCCAGTACTCACAGGGAGGGGAACACTGAAGCTTTCTTT.

The gene calls are TRBV6-2 or TRBV6-3 and TRBJ1-4; D gene uncertain. The V end was cut by 2 bases, the J end by 8 bases, with 12 bases between. In germline, CDR1 is MNHEY, CDR2 SVGEGT. The CDR3 is 14 residues long. The CDR3 bases are TGTGCCAGCAGTTACAGACCGGAGGTGGAAAAACTGTTTTTT. Its translation: CASSYRPEVEKLFF.

This clonotype occurred a few times. V is TRBV19 and J is TRBJ2-1, with 12 nucleotides matching TRBD2. The CDR3 totals 18 residues. Germline CDR1 reads LNHDA; CDR2 reads SQIVND (reference sequence). The junction had 5 bases not matched to a gene; V was cut back by 2 bases and J by 0 bases. The DNA of the CDR3 is TGTGCCAGTAGTATACTAGCGGGGGGGCACGGCTCCTACAATGAGCAGTTCTTC. It yields the protein CASSILAGGHGSYNEQFF.

CDR3 region: CASSQVSQDYSYEQYF. The CDR3 bases are TGTGCCAGCAGCCAAGTCTCCCAAGACTACTCCTACGAGCAGTACTTC. V and J are TRBV4-2 and TRBJ2-7; D possibly corresponds to TRBD2 (5 bases). Germline V gene data show CDR1 as LGHNA and CDR2 as YNFKEQ. This CDR3 region has 16 residues. With 1 base removed from V and 0 bases from J, the gap between germline ends came to 13 bases.

This clonotype was counted ten times or more. The rearrangement links TRBV19 to TRBJ1-5; D is unclear. Germline loops: CDR1 LNHDA, CDR2 SQIVND (reference sequence). V gave up 4 bases and J gave up 5 bases, with 12 bases separating them. The CDR3 loop spans 14 amino acids. The CDR3 sequence is CASSNRRLDQPQHF. The CDR3 DNA reads as TGTGCCAGTAGTAACCGCAGGCTAGATCAGCCCCAGCATTTT.

This clonotype was seen only a few times. The chain employs TRBV5-1 and TRBJ2-4, with 8 bases lining up with TRBD1. V trimming: 3 bases; J trimming: 2 bases; junction bases outside the gene matches: 10. CDR1 is SGHRS, CDR2 YFSETQ, per germline. The CDR3 spans 17 residues. The CDR3 region has the DNA TGCGCCAGCAGCTCCGACAGGGGAATGAATCCCAAAAACATTCAGTACTTC. This codes for CASSSDRGMNPKNIQYF. Full variable domain (missing parts from reference TRBV5-1 and TRBJ2-4): KAGVTQTPRYLIKTRGQQVTLSCSPISGHRSVSWYQQTPGQGLQFLFEYFSETQRNKGNFPGRFSGRQFSNSRSEMNVSTLELGDSALYLCASSSDRGMNPKNIQYFGAGTRLSVL.

The chain uses TRBV30 and TRBJ1-2, with 7 bases lining up with TRBD1. CDR3 length: 16 residues. Germline V lookup: CDR1 GTSNPN, CDR2 SVGIG (reference sequence). With 0 bases clipped from V and 6 bases from J, the junction kept 13 bases outside the gene matches. The CDR3 loop is CAWSVRRDSSRDGYTF. The CDR3 coding sequence is TGTGCCTGGAGTGTACGCCGGGACAGTAGCCGGGATGGCTACACCTTC. Supplemented by reference TRBV30 and TRBJ1-2, the full variable domain reads SQTIHQWPATLVQPVGSPLSLECTVEGTSNPNLYWYRQAAGRGLQLLFYSVGIGQISSEVPQNLSASRPQDRQFILSSKKLLLSDSGFYLCAWSVRRDSSRDGYTFGSGTRLTVV.

In this sample, this clonotype turned up a few times. V gene TRBV5-4 combines with J gene TRBJ1-2; D is unclear. The CDR3 consists of 16 residues. V shed 6 bases and J shed 0 bases, with 18 bases lying between them. Germline values: CDR1 SGHNT, CDR2 YYREEE (reference sequence). As DNA, the CDR3 is TGTGCCAGCACCATCCTCGGAAGGTCTGCTAACTATGGCTACACCTTC. This codes for CASTILGRSANYGYTF. The variable domain in full, with the rest retrieved from reference TRBV5-4 and TRBJ1-2, is ETGVTQSPTHLIKTRGQQVTLRCSSQSGHNTVSWYQQALGQGPQFIFQYYREEENGRGNFPPRFSGLQFPNYSSELNVNALELDDSALYLCASTILGRSANYGYTFGSGTRLTVV.

There are many counts of this clonotype. The V call is TRBV14, the J call TRBJ1-2; the D is unclear. Germline loops: CDR1 SGHDN, CDR2 FVKESK. This CDR3 comprises 13 residues. V dropped 4 bases and J dropped 8 bases, with 14 bases sitting between them. The CDR3 coding sequence is TGTGCCAGCAGCCGACTGGAGGCAGAGGGCTACACCTTC. Its protein product is CASSRLEAEGYTF.

The chain is built from TRBV5-8 and TRBJ1-6; D is unresolved. V was shortened by 7 bases and J by 8 bases, with 13 bases between the two germline ends. The CDR3 loop spans 13 amino acids. The germline CDR1 and CDR2 sequences are SGHTS and YDEGEE. The CDR3 protein is CASALSRDSPLHF. CDR3 in DNA: TGTGCCAGCGCCCTCTCTAGGGATTCACCCCTCCACTTT. The full variable domain, its missing parts supplied by reference TRBV5-8 and TRBJ1-6, is EAGVTQSPTHLIKTRGQQATLRCSPISGHTSVYWYQQALGLGLQFLLWYDEGEERNRGNFPPRFSGRQFPNYSSELNVNALELEDSALYLCASALSRDSPLHFGNGTRLTVT.

The gene calls are TRBV6-2 or TRBV6-3 and TRBJ2-7; the D gene is possibly TRBD2 (5 bases). The CDR3 contains 16 residues. The V end lost 0 bases, the J end lost 2 bases, and 14 bases lay between the germline ends. The germline CDR1 and CDR2 sequences are MNHEY and SVGEGT. The CDR3 nucleotides are TGTGCCAGCAGTTACTCGATATCCCGGGGAACCTACGAGCAGTACTTC. This codes for CASSYSISRGTYEQYF.

The V call is TRBV27, the J call TRBJ1-6; D is unclear. Trimming took off 5 bases at V and 6 bases at J, with 11 bases between the two ends. Germline V gene lookup returns CDR1 MNHEY and CDR2 SMNVEV (reference sequence). This CDR3 region has 14 residues. CDR3 sequence: CASSPGRINSPLHF. The DNA of the CDR3 is TGTGCCAGCAGTCCCGGTCGAATTAATTCACCCCTCCACTTT.

This rearrangement joins TRBV11-2 to TRBJ1-2; possibly TRBD1 for D (5 bases). The germline V and J ends were trimmed by 4 bases and 3 bases, with 9 bases remaining between them. In germline, CDR1 is SGHAT, CDR2 FQNNGV. This CDR3 is 13 amino acids long. The CDR3 is CASSSTGDYGYTF. The CDR3 coding sequence is TGTGCCAGCAGCTCTACAGGAGACTATGGCTACACCTTC. Full variable domain (rest looked up from reference TRBV11-2 and TRBJ1-2): EAGVAQSPRYKIIEKRQSVAFWCNPISGHATLYWYQQILGQGPKLLIQFQNNGVVDDSQLPKDRFSAERLKGVDSTLKIQPAKLEDSAVYLCASSSTGDYGYTFGSGTRLTVV.

Only a few counts were recorded for this clonotype. The chain links TRBV7-2 to TRBJ2-7; 8 bases match TRBD2. Germline V CDR1 and CDR2: SGHTA, FQGNSA. This CDR3 contains 14 residues. The V segment lost 2 bases and the J segment 3 bases; nucleotides outside the gene matches: 3. The CDR3: CASSLRGGLYEQYF. The CDR3 DNA reads as TGTGCCAGCAGCTTACGGGGGGGGCTCTACGAGCAGTACTTC.

This clonotype was seen at least ten times. The chain couples TRBV6-5 to TRBJ2-3; D not certain. There are 10 residues in the CDR3. Looked up from germline, CDR1 is MNHEY and CDR2 is SVGAGI. Trimming took 5 bases from V and 11 from J, leaving 8 bases between them. The CDR3 reads CASSELVQYF. The CDR3 nucleotides read TGTGCCAGCAGTGAATTAGTGCAGTATTTT.

The table lists this clonotype with a few counts. For the CDR3, the DNA is TGTGCCAGCAGTTACCGGGAGGACAATCAGCCCCAGCATTTT. It specifies CASSYREDNQPQHF. The genes are TRBV6-5 and TRBJ1-5; D is ambiguous. The germline CDR1 and CDR2 sequences are MNHEY and SVGAGI. The V end was cut by 2 bases, the J end by 3 bases, with 8 bases between. The CDR3 is made up of 14 amino acids.

This clonotype occurred a few times. The V and J genes are TRBV29-1 and TRBJ2-5, with TRBD1 matching over 10 bases. The junction had 0 bases not matched to a gene; V was cut back by 7 bases and J by 4 bases. CDR1 and CDR2 from the germline V gene are SQVTM and ANQGSEA. This CDR3 region has 11 residues. CDR3 in DNA: TGCAGCGGGACAGGGGGAGAGACCCAGTACTTC. Protein sequence: CSGTGGETQYF.